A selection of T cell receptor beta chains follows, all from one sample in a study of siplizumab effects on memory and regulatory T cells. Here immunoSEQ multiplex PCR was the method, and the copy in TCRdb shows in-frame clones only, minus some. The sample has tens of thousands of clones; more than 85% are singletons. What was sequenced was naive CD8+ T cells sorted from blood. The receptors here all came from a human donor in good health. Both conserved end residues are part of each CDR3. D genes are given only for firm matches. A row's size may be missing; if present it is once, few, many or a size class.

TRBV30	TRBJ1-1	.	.	CAWSVLNTEAFF	TGTGCCTGGAGTGTACTGAACACTGAAGCTTTCTTT
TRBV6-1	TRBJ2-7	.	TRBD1	CASRTGPYEQYF	TGTGCCAGCAGGACAGGGCCCTACGAGCAGTACTTC
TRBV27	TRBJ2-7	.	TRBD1	CASSLEGAIYEQYF	TGTGCCAGCAGTTTAGAGGGGGCCATCTACGAGCAGTACTTC
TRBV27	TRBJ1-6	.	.	CATGTARVPTLHF	TGTGCCACCGGTACAGCTAGAGTTCCCACCCTCCACTTT
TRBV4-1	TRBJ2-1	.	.	CASSQDPGGYNEQFF	TGCGCCAGCAGCCAAGATCCCGGAGGATACAATGAGCAGTTCTTC
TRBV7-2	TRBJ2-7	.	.	CASSSGGRQGFYEQYF	TGTGCCAGCAGCTCCGGAGGGCGGCAGGGTTTCTACGAGCAGTACTTC
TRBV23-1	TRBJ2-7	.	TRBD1	CASSQPGQGTGEQYF	TGCGCCAGCAGTCAGCCGGGACAGGGAACTGGGGAGCAGTACTTC
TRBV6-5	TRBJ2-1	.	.	CASSYSGDPYNEQFF	TGTGCCAGCAGTTACTCAGGGGACCCCTACAATGAGCAGTTCTTC
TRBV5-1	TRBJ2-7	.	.	CASSHLSPSYEQYF	TGCGCCAGCAGTCACCTATCACCCTCCTACGAGCAGTACTTC
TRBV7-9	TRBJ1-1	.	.	CASSLQGSNTEAFF	TGTGCCAGCAGCTTACAGGGGTCGAACACTGAAGCTTTCTTT
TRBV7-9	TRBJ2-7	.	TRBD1	CASRLGRQGDYEQYF	TGTGCCAGCAGATTGGGGCGACAGGGAGACTACGAGCAGTACTTC
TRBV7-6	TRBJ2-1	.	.	CASSGTNGQFF	TGTGCCAGCAGCGGTACAAATGGGCAGTTCTTC
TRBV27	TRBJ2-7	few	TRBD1	CASSWTGAYEQYF	TGTGCCAGCAGTTGGACAGGGGCCTACGAGCAGTACTTC
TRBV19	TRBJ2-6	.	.	CASSIGGLRGANVLTF	TGTGCCAGTAGTATAGGCGGGTTGCGTGGGGCCAACGTCCTGACTTTC